This section outlines one TCR beta chain sequence together with its context. Its antigen is undetermined. The germline V gene encodes CDR1 SGHRS and CDR2 YFSETQ. There are 14 residues in the CDR3. V dropped 4 bases and J dropped 7 bases, with 14 bases sitting between them. The data stem from a study of CD8 T cells in ankylosing spondylitis. Study-level points and caveats: Earlier literature documents some of the motif variants in reactive arthritis synovial fluid and blood. A motif in TCR beta, a set of roughly eight highly homologous variants, appeared characteristic of ankylosing spondylitis blood. Relatively scarce in peripheral blood, disease-linked clones were CD8+.

TCRdb re-called the 5' RACE reads with MiXCR, one entry per CDR3 protein. The sample has around 390,000 distinct CDR3 sequences; around 20% are singletons. The J gene is TRBJ1-4, the V gene TRBV5-1, with D uncertain. The sample consisted of blood, either unsorted or a sorted T cell fraction (not recorded which). This receptor was identified in a male donor with ankylosing spondylitis. For the CDR3, the DNA is TGCGCCAGCAGCCCGAGCTCTACCACTGAAAAACTGTTTTTT. Translating gives CASSPSSTTEKLFF.